The rows below give T cell receptor beta chains drawn from one sample of a study of OX40 agonist ivuxolimab in advanced cancers. Profiling relied on immunoSEQ multiplex PCR, and the TCRdb table lists in-frame clones only, not all of them. The sample includes under 95,000 clones, 84% of them seen just once. This sample comprised CD4+ or CD8+ T cells sorted from blood, obtained in a trial of the OX40 agonist ivuxolimab. The receptors come from an adult with an advanced solid tumor such as melanoma, head and neck, liver or kidney cancer. The CDR3 runs from the conserved cysteine through the conserved F or W. Fields, in order: V gene, D gene, clone size, J gene, CDR3 DNA, CDR3 protein. The D gene is left open where the match is weak. Where a row states a size, it is once, few, many or the class of an expanded clone; other rows omit it.

>TRBV19|-|-|TRBJ1-5
TGTGCCAGTTGGTCGGGTTATTATAGCAATCAGCCCCAGCATTTT
CASWSGYYSNQPQHF
>TRBV7-3|-|few|TRBJ2-2
TGTGCCAGCAGCTTTGGCGAGACCACGGCCGGGGAGCTGTTTTTT
CASSFGETTAGELFF
>TRBV27|TRBD1|few|TRBJ1-2
TGTGCCAGCAGTGGCGACAGGGCTGGCTACACCTTC
CASSGDRAGYTF
>TRBV19|TRBD1|-|TRBJ2-5
TGTGCCAGTAGCCCGGGACAGGGGGAGACCCAGTACTTC
CASSPGQGETQYF
>TRBV6-5|-|-|TRBJ2-5
TGTGCCAGCAGAAGAAGGTGGGACGGGGAGACCCAGTACTTC
CASRRRWDGETQYF
>TRBV12-5|TRBD1|-|TRBJ2-1
TGTGCTAGTGGTTCCGGGACAGGGGCCTACAATGAGCAGTTCTTC
CASGSGTGAYNEQFF
>TRBV4-3|-|-|TRBJ2-5
TGCGCCAGCAGCCAAGATCATTGGGAAGAGACCCAGTACTTC
CASSQDHWEETQYF
>TRBV19|TRBD1|-|TRBJ2-1
TGTGCCAGTACCCTGGACAGGGGATCCTACAATGAGCAGTTCTTC
CASTLDRGSYNEQFF
>TRBV30|-|-|TRBJ2-7
TGTGCCTGGGGGGACAACTACGAGCAGTACTTC
CAWGDNYEQYF
>TRBV6-6|-|-|TRBJ1-5
TGTGCCAGCAGTTACCAGGGCGATCAGCCCCAGCATTTT
CASSYQGDQPQHF
>TRBV4-3|-|-|TRBJ2-2
TGCGCCAGCAGCCATCACAGGGACACCGGGGAGCTGTTTTTT
CASSHHRDTGELFF
>TRBV2|-|-|TRBJ1-2
TGTGCCAGCAACCCCCGCCGCGGTGGGGCAGGTGGCTACACCTTC
CASNPRRGGAGGYTF
>TRBV6-5|-|-|TRBJ1-6
TGTGCCAGCAGTGCAACAGGGCCCCATAATTCACCCCTCCACTTT
CASSATGPHNSPLHF
>TRBV19|-|-|TRBJ1-1
TGTGCCAGTAGTCCAGGACAGCTGAACACTGAAGCTTTCTTT
CASSPGQLNTEAFF
>TRBV14|-|-|TRBJ1-5
TGTGCCAGCAGCCTCGCAGGGGATCAGCCCCAGCATTTT
CASSLAGDQPQHF
>TRBV5-8|-|-|TRBJ1-1
TGTGCCAGCAGCGTCGTGTGGACAGCGAACACTGAAGCTTTCTTT
CASSVVWTANTEAFF
>TRBV5-5|-|-|TRBJ2-2
TGTGCCAGCAGCTTGAGGCAGATCTCGAACACCGGGGAGCTGTTTTTT
CASSLRQISNTGELFF
>TRBV9|-|-|TRBJ2-5
TGTGCCAGCAGCGTAGAAGAGGGCAGGGGAGAGACCCAGTACTTC
CASSVEEGRGETQYF
>TRBV21-1|-|-|TRBJ2-7
TGTGCCAGCAGCAAAGGGGGGGGGCTAGGCCGAACCTACGAGCAGTACTTC
CASSKGGGLGRTYEQYF
>TRBV7-3|-|-|TRBJ2-3
TGTGCCAGCAGCTTCGGGGGATTAAGCACAGATACGCAGTATTTT
CASSFGGLSTDTQYF
>TRBV7-3|-|-|TRBJ2-2
TGTGCCAGCAGCTTAAGATTGAACACCGGGGAGCTGTTTTTT
CASSLRLNTGELFF
>TRBV4-2|TRBD1|-|TRBJ2-7
TGTGCCAGCAGCCAAGATGCGCCGGGGACAGGGCCTTACTACGAGCAGTACTTC
CASSQDAPGTGPYYEQYF
>TRBV19|TRBD1|-|TRBJ1-4
TGTGCCAGCCAAGGGGGCAGCGCAACTAATGAAAAACTGTTTTTT
CASQGGSATNEKLFF
>TRBV10-3|TRBD1|-|TRBJ2-5
TGTGCCAACGGACAGGGCCAAGAGACCCAGTACTTC
CANGQGQETQYF
>TRBV5-5|TRBD1|-|TRBJ1-2
TGTGCCAGCAGCTTGGTGGAGGGGGCGAGATATGGCTACACCTTC
CASSLVEGARYGYTF
>TRBV7-2|TRBD1|-|TRBJ1-6
TGTGCCAGCAGCTTACCTCCGGGACAGAGTAATTCACCCCTCCACTTT
CASSLPPGQSNSPLHF
>TRBV5-1|-|-|TRBJ2-1
TGCGCCAGCAGCTTGGCCCGTACCAGGGCGTCGAGGGGGGAGCAGTTCTTC
CASSLARTRASRGEQFF
>TRBV11-2|TRBD1|-|TRBJ1-6
TGTGCCAGCAGCCCTAGGGGGACAGGTTGGGTGAGTTCACCCCTCCACTTT
CASSPRGTGWVSSPLHF
>TRBV5-6|-|-|TRBJ2-1
TGTGCCAGCAGCTCAACCCAGGGGTTGTACAATGAGCAGTTCTTC
CASSSTQGLYNEQFF
>TRBV4-1|-|-|TRBJ2-5
TGCGCCAGCAGCCAAGATATGGGAACCCAGTACTTC
CASSQDMGTQYF
>TRBV18|-|-|TRBJ1-1
TGTGCCAGCTCACCCCTAGTGGCCACTGAAGCTTTCTTT
CASSPLVATEAFF
>TRBV30|TRBD2|-|TRBJ2-3
TGTGCCTGGAGTTCTAGCGGGGGGAGAGATACGCAGTATTTT
CAWSSSGGRDTQYF
>TRBV30|-|-|TRBJ2-5
TGTGCCTGGTGGGGGGGGCCCCCCCCTCTCGAAGAGACCCAGTACTTC
CAWWGGPPPLEETQYF
>TRBV5-1|-|-|TRBJ1-2
TGCGCCAGCAGCGGAACATCCGCGGCCCTTGACTACACCTTC
CASSGTSAALDYTF
>TRBV25-1|TRBD2|once|TRBJ2-5
TGTGCCAGCAGCCCTACTAGCGGGGTAGAGACCCAGTACTTC
CASSPTSGVETQYF
>TRBV7-2|-|-|TRBJ2-5
TGTGCCAGCAGCCGACCAAGGGGCCAGCAAGAGACCCAGTACTTC
CASSRPRGQQETQYF
>TRBV11-3|-|once|TRBJ2-1
TGTGCCAGCAGTAGCCGGGACAACTACAATGAGCAGTTCTTC
CASSSRDNYNEQFF
>TRBV4-1|-|-|TRBJ1-1
TGCGCCAGCAGCCAAGATCTGAAGCTTGAAGCTTTCTTT
CASSQDLKLEAFF
>TRBV7-2|TRBD2|few|TRBJ2-3
TGTGCCAGCAGCTTAGGAGCGGGGGGGCCCGATACGCAGTATTTT
CASSLGAGGPDTQYF
>TRBV28|TRBD2|-|TRBJ2-3
TGTGCCAGCAGTATAATAGCGGGGGCCACAGATACGCAGTATTTT
CASSIIAGATDTQYF
>TRBV30|TRBD1|-|TRBJ1-5
TGTGCCTGGAGTGGATCGGACAGGGGGTTGTCGGGAGACAATCAGCCCCAGCATTTT
CAWSGSDRGLSGDNQPQHF
>TRBV2|-|-|TRBJ2-1
TGTGCCAGCAGTGAAAGCGCTAGACCTCTCAATGAGCAGTTCTTC
CASSESARPLNEQFF
>TRBV20-1|-|-|TRBJ1-2
TGCAGTGCTACGGACAGTACGTCCTTC
CSATDSTSF
>TRBV11-3|-|-|TRBJ1-1
TGTGCCAGCAGCTTAGCAGGAGTTAACACTGAAGCTTTCTTT
CASSLAGVNTEAFF
>TRBV7-3|TRBD1|-|TRBJ2-1
TGTGCCAGCAGCTCGCCAGGGGGCGGTGAGCAGTTCTTC
CASSSPGGGEQFF